The entry below gives a single TCR beta chain sequence along with its context. Its antigen is not known. These data belong to a study of blood T cells in healthy people across ages. Study-level findings and limits: Significant beta diversity loss was already apparent by age approximately 42, declining roughly linearly.

The use of a sample-barcoded 5' primer and a J-beta primer mix characterized a second PCR of roughly 6 to 11 cycles. One entry per CDR3 protein, called by TCRdb with MiXCR from the 5' RACE reads. In the table there are some 760,000 distinct CDR3 sequences, more than 20% of which are singletons. The sample also formed part of further work on T cells of mothers and their children.

The origin of this receptor is a boy between 10 and 17 years old in good health. The sequencing input was blood.

CDR3 residues: CASSPWGGLYISGANVLTF. CDR3 DNA: TGTGCCAGCAGCCCCTGGGGGGGACTCTACATCTCTGGGGCCAACGTCCTGACTTTC. This rearrangement joins TRBV11-3 to TRBJ2-6, with TRBD2 identical over 7 bases. The germline CDR1 and CDR2 sequences are SGHNT and YENEEA. J gave up 0 bases and V 5 bases, and 13 bases lay outside the gene matches. The CDR3 runs to 19 residues.